Listed below are T cell receptor beta chains from one sample, sequenced in a study of cytomegalovirus exposure and HLA in healthy donors. Clones were read by immunoSEQ multiplex PCR, and TCRdb kept only the in-frame ones, dropping some. The table lists tens of thousands of clones, less than 85% of them singletons. The sequenced sample consisted of PBMCs. These receptors all stem from a man younger than 45 in good health and CMV-seropositive. Both conserved end residues are part of each CDR3. A D gene is named only where the DNA matches it firmly. The size field is filled for only some rows; it gives once, few, many or a size class.

d_call j_call v_call clone_size cdr3_aa cdr3_nt
NA TRBJ2-1 TRBV7-3 NA CASSLNSWSVQFF TGTGCCAGCAGCTTAAATTCTTGGTCGGTGCAGTTCTTC
TRBD1 TRBJ2-2 TRBV7-8 NA CASSLGGQGGTGELFF TGTGCCAGCAGCTTAGGGGGACAGGGAGGGACCGGGGAGCTGTTTTTT
NA TRBJ1-4 TRBV5-6 NA CASSSFEEKLFF TGTGCCAGCAGCTCATTCGAGGAAAAACTGTTTTTT
NA TRBJ1-2 TRBV7-2 NA CASTKGGARSYGYTF TGTGCCAGCACCAAGGGGGGGGCCCGGAGCTATGGCTACACCTTC
TRBD2 TRBJ2-2 TRBV2 NA CASSGVAGGIGELFF TGTGCCAGCAGTGGCGTAGCGGGGGGTATCGGGGAGCTGTTTTTT
NA TRBJ2-3 TRBV18 NA CASSLLGFTDTQYF TGTGCCAGCTCTCTCCTCGGGTTCACAGATACGCAGTATTTT
TRBD1 TRBJ1-6 TRBV6-1 NA CASIRQGNPPLHF TGTGCCAGCATCCGACAGGGGAATCCACCCCTCCACTTT
TRBD1 TRBJ1-5 TRBV7-9 NA CASSRQGSNQPQHF TGTGCCAGCAGCCGACAGGGCAGCAATCAGCCCCAGCATTTT
TRBD2 TRBJ2-1 TRBV5-1 few CASSLGLGTYNEQFF TGCGCCAGCAGTTTAGGACTAGGGACCTACAATGAGCAGTTCTTC
NA TRBJ1-2 TRBV7-9 NA CASSLDQVSYGYTF TGTGCCAGCAGCTTAGACCAAGTTAGCTATGGCTACACCTTC
TRBD1 TRBJ1-1 TRBV5-1 once CASSGGQANTEAFF TGCGCCAGCAGCGGGGGACAGGCCAACACTGAAGCTTTCTTT
TRBD1 TRBJ2-3 TRBV5-1 NA CASSSQGAHTDTQYF TGCGCCAGCAGCTCACAGGGGGCCCACACAGATACGCAGTATTTT
TRBD2 TRBJ2-1 TRBV9 NA CASSMISGGRYNEQFF TGTGCCAGCAGCATGATTAGCGGGGGCAGGTACAATGAGCAGTTCTTC
TRBD1 TRBJ2-5 TRBV5-1 NA CASTPGGGSETQYF TGCGCCAGCACCCCAGGGGGCGGATCAGAGACCCAGTACTTC
NA TRBJ1-1 TRBV5-1 NA CASSLGAGADEAFF TGCGCCAGCAGCTTGGGGGCAGGGGCGGATGAAGCTTTCTTT
TRBD1 TRBJ1-2 TRBV4-2 NA CASSPISKEGADGYTF TGTGCCAGCAGCCCCATTTCCAAGGAGGGGGCGGATGGCTACACCTTC
TRBD1 TRBJ1-5 TRBV5-1 few CASSSTGDSNQPQHF TGCGCCAGCAGCTCCACAGGGGACTCCAATCAGCCCCAGCATTTT
NA TRBJ2-5 TRBV4-1 NA CASSPRAGSSETQYF TGCGCCAGCAGCCCCAGGGCAGGTTCGTCAGAGACCCAGTACTTC
TRBD2 TRBJ2-3 TRBV7-3 NA CASSLTGSGGAIDTQYF TGTGCCAGCAGCTTAACGGGGAGCGGGGGGGCTATAGATACGCAGTATTTT
TRBD1 TRBJ2-5 TRBV7-9 NA CASSFTSRTGRETQYF TGTGCCAGCAGCTTCACCAGCAGGACAGGGAGAGAGACCCAGTACTTC
NA TRBJ2-1 TRBV9 NA CASSPGGSKFF TGTGCCAGCAGCCCAGGAGGGTCGAAGTTCTTC
TRBD1 TRBJ1-2 TRBV14 NA CASSQGTERTGYTF TGTGCCAGCAGCCAGGGGACAGAGCGTACTGGCTACACCTTC
NA TRBJ2-7 TRBV10-2 NA CASSGTGATYEQYF TGCGCCAGCAGTGGTACAGGCGCTACCTACGAGCAGTACTTC
NA TRBJ2-2 TRBV5-1 once CASRDMSTNTGELFF TGCGCCAGCAGAGACATGTCCACTAACACCGGGGAGCTGTTTTTT
NA TRBJ1-1 TRBV5-5 NA CASSTGNTEAFF TGTGCCAGCAGCACAGGGAACACTGAAGCTTTCTTT
TRBD1 TRBJ1-2 TRBV5-4 NA CASSRGQKYGYTF TGTGCCAGCAGTAGGGGACAGAAATATGGCTACACCTTC
NA TRBJ1-6 TRBV19 NA CASTRDLRDNSPLHF TGTGCCAGTACCAGGGATCTCAGGGATAATTCACCCCTCCACTTT
TRBD2 TRBJ2-3 TRBV6-4 NA CASSDSTSGGDTQYF TGTGCCAGCAGTGACTCGACTAGCGGGGGAGATACGCAGTATTTT
TRBD2 TRBJ2-1 TRBV30 NA CAWSVLVAGGQFF TGTGCCTGGAGTGTACTAGTAGCGGGAGGCCAGTTCTTC
NA TRBJ1-3 TRBV6-6 NA CASSDSGGASGNTIYF TGTGCCAGCAGTGACTCCGGGGGAGCTTCTGGAAACACCATATATTTT
NA TRBJ1-4 TRBV12-5 NA CASASGLPEKLFF TGTGCTAGTGCGTCAGGCCTTCCTGAAAAACTGTTTTTT
TRBD2 TRBJ2-7 TRBV6-5 NA CASSYSMREGLEQYF TGTGCCAGCAGTTACTCGATGCGGGAGGGCCTCGAGCAGTACTTC
NA TRBJ2-7 TRBV30 NA CAWGLEPLEQYF TGTGCCTGGGGCCTAGAACCGCTAGAGCAGTACTTC
TRBD1 TRBJ2-1 TRBV14 once CASSPYGTGSYNEQFF TGTGCCAGCAGCCCTTACGGGACAGGGTCGTACAATGAGCAGTTCTTC
TRBD1 TRBJ1-6 TRBV11-2 NA CASSLEPGQGHIPLHF TGTGCCAGCAGCTTAGAGCCGGGACAGGGGCATATACCCCTCCACTTT
NA TRBJ1-2 TRBV18 once CASSPGQGIYGYTF TGTGCCAGCTCACCAGGGCAGGGGATCTATGGCTACACCTTC
NA TRBJ2-1 TRBV4-1 NA CASSQSPRQEQFF TGCGCCAGCAGCCAATCCCCCCGACAAGAGCAGTTCTTC
NA TRBJ2-3 TRBV6-5 NA CASSYSGETDTQYF TGTGCCAGCAGTTACTCCGGGGAGACAGATACGCAGTATTTT
NA TRBJ2-1 TRBV29-1 NA CSVERTGTLDNEQFF TGCAGCGTTGAAAGGACCGGGACACTGGACAATGAGCAGTTCTTC
NA TRBJ1-1 TRBV2 few CASSHTGTDTEAFF TGTGCCAGCAGTCATACAGGTACGGACACTGAAGCTTTCTTT
NA TRBJ1-2 TRBV27 NA CASSLSGDNGYTF TGTGCCAGCAGTTTATCAGGGGACAATGGCTACACCTTC
TRBD2 TRBJ2-2 TRBV4-2 NA CASSQAGGAGGPTGELFF TGTGCCAGCAGCCAAGCGGGAGGAGCGGGGGGGCCCACCGGGGAGCTGTTTTTT
NA TRBJ2-1 TRBV7-8 few CASSPEGASSYNEQFF TGTGCCAGCAGTCCAGAAGGGGCTAGCTCCTACAATGAGCAGTTCTTC
NA TRBJ1-2 TRBV4-3 NA CASSQARSGHGYTF TGCGCCAGCAGCCAAGCAAGGTCAGGGCATGGCTACACCTTC
TRBD2 TRBJ2-5 TRBV5-4 few CASSSRGVGETQYF TGTGCCAGCAGCTCTCGGGGGGTCGGTGAGACCCAGTACTTC
NA TRBJ2-2 TRBV6-6 NA CANLDTNTGELFF TGTGCCAACTTGGACACGAACACCGGGGAGCTGTTTTTT
NA TRBJ2-5 TRBV10-3 NA CAISESEPSPGTQYF TGTGCCATCAGTGAGTCTGAGCCTTCACCGGGGACCCAGTACTTC
NA TRBJ2-3 TRBV6-5 NA CASSYSVSSTQYF TGTGCCAGCAGTTACTCGGTCAGTTCTACGCAGTATTTT
NA TRBJ1-6 TRBV6-5 NA CASRWGHSPLHF TGTGCCAGCAGATGGGGCCATTCACCCCTCCACTTT
TRBD1 TRBJ1-4 TRBV28 NA CASSLPGGGEKLFF TGTGCCAGCAGTTTGCCAGGGGGAGGTGAAAAACTGTTTTTT
TRBD2 TRBJ2-3 TRBV7-2 NA CASSLVSGSTDTQYF TGTGCCAGCAGCTTGGTTAGCGGGAGCACAGATACGCAGTATTTT
NA TRBJ2-4 TRBV2 NA CASKESQGGRNIQYF TGTGCCAGCAAGGAGTCCCAGGGGGGACGAAACATTCAGTACTTC
NA TRBJ2-7 TRBV6-5 NA CASQSPYEQYF TGTGCCAGCCAGTCACCCTACGAGCAGTACTTC
TRBD1 TRBJ1-4 TRBV6-5 NA CASRTTGATNEKLFF TGTGCCAGCAGAACGACAGGGGCAACTAATGAAAAACTGTTTTTT
NA TRBJ2-7 TRBV28 NA CASSSTRRVVYEQYF TGTGCCAGCAGTTCCACCCGGCGGGTTGTGTACGAGCAGTACTTC